This TCR beta chain came from a study of CD8+ T cells in alopecia areata. Looking at the study overall: In an open-label trial, patients got 5 to 10 mg tofacitinib twice daily.

As regards this clone: What it binds is not known.

Following RNA extraction, reverse transcription yielded cDNA that acted as the sequencing template. Sequencing used immunoSEQ multiplex PCR; TCRdb keeps in-frame clones, though not all of them. Of approximately 100,000 clones listed, almost 60% are singletons. Findings and limits, study-wide: Scalp samples also yield sequences from resident alphabeta T cells of normal skin. Lesional tissue from the scalp (especially in alopecia totalis/universalis) showed higher clonality than normal scalp.

The treatment: oral pan-JAK inhibitor, 5-10 mg twice daily. V was trimmed by 3 bases and J by 5 bases, leaving 13 bases between them. This CDR3 comprises 14 residues. Per the germline V gene, CDR1 is ENHRY and CDR2 is SYGVKD. This TCR came from a human donor with alopecia areata. This specimen was CD8+ T cells sorted from blood, taken at week 56, from a patient treated with tofacitinib. The J gene is TRBJ1-1, the V gene TRBV10-3, with D perhaps matching TRBD1 (5 bases). The CDR3 region has the DNA TGTGCCATCAGTGAAACAGGAGCTTGGACTGAAGCTTTCTTT. This sequence encodes CAISETGAWTEAFF.